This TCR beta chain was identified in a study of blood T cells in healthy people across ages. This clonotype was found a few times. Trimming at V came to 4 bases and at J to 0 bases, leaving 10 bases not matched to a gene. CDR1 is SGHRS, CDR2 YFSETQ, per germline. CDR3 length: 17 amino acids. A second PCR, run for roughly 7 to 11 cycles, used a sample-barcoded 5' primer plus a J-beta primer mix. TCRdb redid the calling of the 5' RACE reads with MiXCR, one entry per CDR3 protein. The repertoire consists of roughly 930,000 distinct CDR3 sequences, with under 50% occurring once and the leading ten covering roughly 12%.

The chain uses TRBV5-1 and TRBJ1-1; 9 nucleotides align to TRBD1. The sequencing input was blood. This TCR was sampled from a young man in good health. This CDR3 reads CASSALRDRVMNTEAFF. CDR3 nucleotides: TGCGCCAGCAGCGCTCTGCGGGACAGGGTTATGAACACTGAAGCTTTCTTT.